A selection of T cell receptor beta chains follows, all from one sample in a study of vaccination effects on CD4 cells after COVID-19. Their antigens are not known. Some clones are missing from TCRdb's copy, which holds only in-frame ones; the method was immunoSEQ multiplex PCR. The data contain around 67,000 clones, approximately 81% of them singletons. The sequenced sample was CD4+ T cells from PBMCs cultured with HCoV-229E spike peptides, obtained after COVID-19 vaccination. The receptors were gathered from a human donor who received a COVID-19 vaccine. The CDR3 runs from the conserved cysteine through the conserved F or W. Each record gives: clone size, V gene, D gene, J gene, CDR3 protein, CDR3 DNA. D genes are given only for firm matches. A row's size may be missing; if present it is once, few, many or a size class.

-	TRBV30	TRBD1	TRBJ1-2	CAWSQGALGYTF	TGTGCCTGGAGTCAGGGGGCCCTTGGCTACACCTTC
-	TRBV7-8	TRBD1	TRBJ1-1	CASSLDRGAFEAFF	TGTGCCAGCAGCTTAGACAGGGGGGCTTTTGAAGCTTTCTTT
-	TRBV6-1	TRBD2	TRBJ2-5	CASSEPGLAKGETQYF	TGTGCCAGCAGTGAACCGGGACTAGCAAAAGGAGAGACCCAGTACTTC
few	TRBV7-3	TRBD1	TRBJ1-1	CASSTTTGSTEAFF	TGTGCCAGCAGCACCACGACAGGGTCAACTGAAGCTTTCTTT
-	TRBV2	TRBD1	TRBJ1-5	CASTGTGGTQPQHF	TGTGCCAGCACCGGAACAGGGGGTACTCAGCCCCAGCATTTT
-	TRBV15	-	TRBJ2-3	CATSRDPGADTQYF	TGTGCCACCAGCAGAGACCCGGGAGCCGATACGCAGTATTTT
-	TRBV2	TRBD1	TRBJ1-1	CASKTGNRDTEAFF	TGTGCCAGCAAGACAGGGAATAGAGACACTGAAGCTTTCTTT
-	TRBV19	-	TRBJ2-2	CASKVLGASGTGELFF	TGTGCCAGTAAAGTCTTGGGGGCGAGTGGCACCGGGGAGCTGTTTTTT
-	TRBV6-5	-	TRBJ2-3	CASSYSRGARDTQYF	TGTGCCAGCAGTTACTCGAGGGGGGCCAGAGATACGCAGTATTTT
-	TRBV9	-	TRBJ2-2	CASSSRSDGELFF	TGTGCCAGCAGCTCTCGTTCCGACGGGGAGCTGTTTTTT
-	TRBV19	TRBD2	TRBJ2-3	CASSLLAGSSTDTQYF	TGTGCCAGTAGCCTACTAGCGGGGTCTAGCACAGATACGCAGTATTTT
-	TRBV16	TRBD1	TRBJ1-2	CASSPPGTGGYGYTF	TGTGCCAGCAGCCCCCCCGGGACAGGGGGCTATGGCTACACCTTC